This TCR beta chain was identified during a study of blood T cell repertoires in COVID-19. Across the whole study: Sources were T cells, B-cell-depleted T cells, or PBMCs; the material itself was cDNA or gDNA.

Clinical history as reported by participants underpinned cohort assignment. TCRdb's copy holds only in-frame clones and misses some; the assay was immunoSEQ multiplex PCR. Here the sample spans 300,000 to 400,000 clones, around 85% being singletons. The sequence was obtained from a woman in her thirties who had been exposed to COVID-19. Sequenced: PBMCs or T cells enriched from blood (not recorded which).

The CDR3 reads CASSPTGPPYEQYF. For the CDR3, the DNA is TGTGCCAGCAGCCCGACAGGGCCACCCTACGAGCAGTACTTC. The chain employs TRBV2 and TRBJ2-7; TRBD1 matches at 7 bases. The CDR3 has 14 residues. Germline values: CDR1 SNHLY, CDR2 FYNNEI. V shed 6 bases and J 2 bases; nucleotides not matched to a gene: 7.